This note documents a single T cell receptor (beta chain) sequence. It has no known antigen specificity. Base qualities are not provided; no much larger clone lies one nucleotide away. In the prospective study, participants were 18 to 89 years old, resided in about two dozen geographic areas of the United States, and were enrolled through a virtual design. In the prospective study, cohorts were assigned on the basis of participant-reported clinical history obtained from a screening survey and a study questionnaire. Each participant in the prospective study had whole blood, serum and a nasopharyngeal or oropharyngeal swab collected by mobile phlebotomists. Over a roughly 2-month period, participants in the prospective study had the option of providing additional blood draws and questionnaires. Prospective study blood samples were shipped either frozen or at room temperature before DNA extraction.

This sample stems from a study of blood T cell repertoires in COVID-19 (dated by TCRdb to the early 2020s). Describing the broader study: Collaborator samples came from the United States, Italy and Spain and covered acute and convalescent phases of COVID-19. Where HLA class I and class II types were available, the types were taken from metadata supplied by the sample provider, not from assay-based typing. Deeply sampled blood TCRbeta repertoires from subjects exposed to, actively infected with, or recovered from COVID-19 were included in the dataset. Samples were obtained from the ongoing ImmuneRACE study (first 160 participants) and from about 1,300 subjects provided by 6 global collaborators. The material from the prospective study consisted of cDNA or gDNA derived from T cells, B-cell-depleted T cells, or PBMCs. The repertoires were released in a freely available public database meant as a resource for research on the immune response to SARS-CoV-2. Sample metadata almost always included a de-identified subject ID, COVID-19 status, age in years and sex. Overall study results and their limits: The quantity of clinical and demographic metadata differed by source and by participant and was supplied without curation.

The immunoSEQ Assay, a bias-controlled multiplex PCR, was used to amplify TCRbeta CDR3 regions from genomic DNA. The original pipeline was this. The number of nucleated cells in each sample was estimated from the amplification of reference gene primers within the assay. Sequence reads were collapsed and filtered to measure the absolute abundance of every unique TCRbeta CDR3 rearrangement. Productive Simpson clonality was computed per sample as the square root of Simpson's diversity index over productive rearrangements. TCRdb took this table from immuneACCESS and kept in-frame rearrangements with V and J called. Such tables lack part of the clones; where checked against another copy, unresolved V genes explain under half of the gap, and the rest is unexplained. V and J calls and clone size follow that table, whereas D and trimming were derived from the DNA. The sample has a few hundred thousand clones on record, almost 90% of them singletons. The top ten clonotypes cover 1.7% of the sample.

CDR1 and CDR2 (MNHEY, SVGEGT) derive from the germline V gene. The CDR3 contains 16 residues, cysteine and phenylalanine counted. Just CDR3 DNA is preserved here, 48 bases in frame from base 1. V and J lose 5 bases and 0 bases, and a span of 14 bases separates them. Material for sequencing was PBMCs or T cells enriched from blood (not recorded which). The chain joins TRBV6-2 or TRBV6-3 to TRBJ1-5, with a weak D call of TRBD1 (6 bases match). The sequence was obtained from a woman younger than 30 with acute COVID-19. The nucleotide sequence reads TGTGCCAGCAGTGGCCCGGGACACAATAGCAATCAGCCCCAGCATTTT. Translated, it gives CASSGPGHNSNQPQHF.